What follows are 27 T cell receptor beta chains derived from one specimen sequenced in a study of somatic mutations in cytotoxic T cells in rheumatoid arthritis (TCRdb year 2017). The library was prepared using the immunoSEQ multiplex PCR assay. TCRdb stores this immuneACCESS table with in-frame sequences only. Part of the clones is absent; in the studies checked, under half of the shortfall reflects unresolved V genes, and no reason is known for the rest. For this sample there are a few thousand clones; roughly 73% appear just once. The ten largest clones capture about 40% of the sample. The sample was CD8+ T cells sorted from blood. Receptors were obtained from a man in his 70s with rheumatoid arthritis.

This clone was recorded a few times. The chain uses TRBV5-5 and TRBJ2-6; the D is unclear. Germline CDR1 reads SGHKS; CDR2 reads YYEKEE (reference sequence). V lost 5 bases to trimming and J lost 2 bases, with 5 bases between them. This CDR3 contains 13 residues. In nucleotides, the CDR3 is TGTGCCAGCAGTTTCGCTGGGGCCAACGTCCTGACTTTC. It specifies CASSFAGANVLTF.

The rearrangement joins TRBV5-1 to TRBJ1-1; D is uncertain. The CDR3 length is 14 residues. The germline V and J ends were trimmed by 4 bases and 1 base, with 11 bases remaining between them. Germline V gene data show CDR1 as SGHRS and CDR2 as YFSETQ. The DNA of the CDR3 is TGCGCCAGCAGCGCCGGCGGCGGGAACACTGAAGCTTTCTTT. Its protein is CASSAGGGNTEAFF.

This clone was detected only a few times. The chain uses TRBV5-5 and TRBJ1-1, with D unclear. The CDR3 spans 13 residues. V lost 7 bases and J 0 bases, leaving 10 bases between the germline ends. CDR1 and CDR2 (germline): SGHKS, YYEKEE (reference sequence). The CDR3 sequence is CASRVDLNTEAFF. The CDR3 coding sequence is TGTGCCAGCCGGGTGGATTTGAACACTGAAGCTTTCTTT.

The chain carries TRBV10-3 and TRBJ1-5; TRBD1 might be the D (5 bases). This CDR3 has 14 amino acids. The germline V gene encodes CDR1 ENHRY and CDR2 SYGVKD. V gave up 9 bases and J gave up 0 bases, with 12 bases separating them. CDR3 nucleotides: TGTGCCATATGGGAGGGGTATAGCAATCAGCCCCAGCATTTT. Its protein product is CAIWEGYSNQPQHF.

The chain links TRBV6-4 to TRBJ2-7; D perhaps matches TRBD1 (6 bases). The CDR3 covers 14 residues. Trimming stripped 7 bases from V and 4 bases from J, with 17 bases between. Per germline, CDR1 MRHNA and CDR2 SNTAGT. CDR3 sequence: CASIQTGSRYEQYF. Here the CDR3 DNA reads TGTGCCAGCATCCAGACAGGTAGTAGGTACGAGCAGTACTTC.

The chain links TRBV7-8 to TRBJ1-5; 9 nucleotides agree with TRBD1. Trimming took 1 base from V and 3 from J; bases not matched to a gene: 1. CDR1 is SGHVS, CDR2 FQNEAQ, per germline. The CDR3 spans 15 residues. In DNA form, the CDR3 reads TGTGCCAGCAGCTTAGGGACAGGGGTCAATCAGCCCCAGCATTTT. Protein: CASSLGTGVNQPQHF.

The chain is built from TRBV7-9 and TRBJ2-7; the D gene is possibly TRBD1 (5 bases). CDR1 is SEHNR and CDR2 is FQNEAQ in the germline V gene (reference sequence). Trimming stripped 5 bases from V and 2 bases from J, with 13 bases between. The CDR3 length is 14 residues. CDR3: CASSTSQGPYEQYF. The CDR3 bases are TGTGCCAGCAGCACATCCCAGGGTCCCTACGAGCAGTACTTC.

CDR3 in amino acids: CASSLPRPQYGYTF. CDR3 in DNA: TGTGCCAGCAGTTTACCTAGACCCCAATATGGCTACACCTTC. The V gene is TRBV6-4, the J gene TRBJ1-2; unclear D gene. CDR1 is MRHNA, CDR2 SNTAGT, per germline. Trimming cost V 5 bases and J 5 bases, with 15 bases left between them. This CDR3 region has 14 residues.

The rearrangement links TRBV29-1 to TRBJ2-1, with 12 bases fitting TRBD2. V gave up 0 bases and J gave up 10 bases; unmatched junction bases: 7. The CDR3 has 15 residues. Germline V gives CDR1 SQVTM, CDR2 ANQGSEA. CDR3 bases: TGCAGCGTTGAAGATCTAGCGGGAGGGCCGAGGGAGCAGTTCTTC. Translating it yields CSVEDLAGGPREQFF.

The rearrangement joins TRBV2 to TRBJ1-6; TRBD1 aligns across 9 bases. The CDR3 is made up of 17 amino acids. Germline V gene sequence: CDR1 SNHLY, CDR2 FYNNEI. The trim removed 6 bases at V and 10 bases at J, leaving 16 bases unmatched. In nucleotides, the CDR3 is TGTGCCAGCAGACCCCGGACAGGGGAGTTGTTTGGATCACCCCTCCACTTT. It yields the protein CASRPRTGELFGSPLHF.

CDR3 coding DNA: TGTGCCAGCAGTGAATCACTAGCGGTGGGGGGAGAGACCCAGTACTTC. The encoded protein is CASSESLAVGGETQYF. The chain joins TRBV6-1 to TRBJ2-5, with 8 bases aligning to TRBD2. V was clipped by 2 bases and J by 4 bases; unmatched bases: 9. This CDR3 spans 16 amino acids. Germline lookup yields CDR1 MNHNS and CDR2 SASEGT.

The V and J genes are TRBV9 and TRBJ2-1; D gene unclear. Germline V gives CDR1 SGDLS, CDR2 YYNGEE. This CDR3 has 19 amino acids. Trimming stripped 4 bases from V and 2 bases from J, with 25 bases between. DNA of the CDR3: TGTGCCAGCAGCCCCAGAGGTGGTATCCCGGCCTCCCCCTACAATGAGCAGTTCTTC. Encoded protein: CASSPRGGIPASPYNEQFF.

This clone is classed as medium-sized (0.01 to 0.1%). As DNA, the CDR3 is TGTGCCAGCAGTGACGGACTAGCGATGAATACGCAGTATTTT. Encoded protein: CASSDGLAMNTQYF. This chain joins TRBV6-4 and TRBJ2-3, with TRBD2 identical over 9 bases. The length of the CDR3 is 14 residues. Germline V gives CDR1 MRHNA, CDR2 SNTAGT. V lost 2 bases to trimming and J lost 7 bases; unmatched junction nucleotides: 4.

The chain couples TRBV5-4 to TRBJ2-1, with D hard to call. Trimming stripped 4 bases from V and 4 bases from J, with 9 bases between. This CDR3 region has 13 residues. Germline V gene sequence: CDR1 SGHNT, CDR2 YYREEE (reference sequence). CDR3 protein: CASSPPGYNEQFF. Here the CDR3 DNA reads TGTGCCAGCAGCCCCCCGGGTTACAATGAGCAGTTCTTC.

To note about this clone: The junction does not match germline at one end; this may be a read error. In nucleotides, the CDR3 is TGTGCCTGGAGTGTACGCACAGGGGGTAATTCCCCCCTCCACTTT. Its protein product is CAWSVRTGGNSPLHF. V gene TRBV30 combines with J gene TRBJ1-6; 8 bases match TRBD1. Germline V CDR1 and CDR2: GTSNPN, SVGIG (reference sequence). The CDR3 consists of 15 residues.

This clone was detected a few times. The rearrangement links TRBV2 to TRBJ2-2; the match to TRBD2 covers 8 bases. From germline, CDR1 is SNHLY and CDR2 FYNNEI. The CDR3 is 16 residues long. Unmatched junction bases numbered 8, after V lost 3 bases and J lost 5 bases. CDR3 sequence (DNA): TGTGCCAGCAGTGACCAGCGGGGGCGTGGAACCGGGGAGCTGTTTTTT. Its protein is CASSDQRGRGTGELFF.

The V gene is TRBV28, the J gene TRBJ2-3, with TRBD2 matching over 7 bases. After removal of 5 bases from V and 2 bases from J, the junction contained 7 bases not matched to a gene. CDR1 and CDR2 (germline): MDHEN, SYDVKM. This CDR3 comprises 15 residues. Here the CDR3 DNA reads TGTGCCAGCAGTCCCAGGGCGGGAGACACAGATACGCAGTATTTT. Translated: CASSPRAGDTDTQYF.

This chain links TRBV6-6 with TRBJ2-1; D is ambiguous. Germline-derived CDR1 and CDR2 are MNHNY and SVGAGI (reference sequence). V lost 5 bases, J lost 7 bases, and 9 bases lay in between. There are 12 residues in the CDR3. The CDR3 coding sequence is TGTGCCAGCAGTCCCCCCGGGAATGAGCAGTTCTTC. This codes for CASSPPGNEQFF.

This sequence joins TRBV27 and TRBJ2-7, with 7 bases fitting TRBD2. Germline V gene sequence: CDR1 MNHEY, CDR2 SMNVEV (reference sequence). The CDR3 spans 14 residues. Germline trimming cut 2 bases from V and 6 bases from J; bases unmatched to any gene: 7. The chain's CDR3 is CASSLGASGGEQYF. The DNA of the CDR3 is TGTGCCAGCAGTTTAGGGGCTAGCGGAGGCGAGCAGTACTTC.

J is TRBJ2-7 and V is TRBV13, with TRBD2 matching 14 bases. The V gene end was trimmed by 4 bases and the J gene end by 3 bases; junction bases not matched to a gene: 2. The CDR3 is 15 amino acids. Looked up from germline, CDR1 is PRHDT and CDR2 is FYEKMQ (reference sequence). In DNA form, the CDR3 reads TGTGCCAGCAGCTCGGGACTAGCGGGAGTCTACGAGCAGTACTTC. This translates into CASSSGLAGVYEQYF.

The rearrangement uses TRBV7-2 and TRBJ2-1; 9 bases are shared with TRBD2. The CDR3 sequence is 15 residues long. Germline lookup yields CDR1 SGHTA and CDR2 FQGNSA. V shed 5 bases and J 6 bases; nucleotides not matched to a gene: 8. CDR3 sequence reads: CASSLGTSNTNEQFF. The CDR3 region has the DNA TGTGCCAGCAGCCTCGGGACTAGCAACACCAATGAGCAGTTCTTC.

The chain has TRBV29-1 and TRBJ1-2; D is ambiguous. Germline V lookup: CDR1 SQVTM, CDR2 ANQGSEA. Trimming left V 6 bases short and J 1 base short, with 15 bases between. The CDR3 covers 14 residues. The CDR3 here is CSVESGSINYGYTF. The DNA for the CDR3 is TGCAGCGTGGAGTCCGGGTCTATTAACTATGGCTACACCTTC.

CDR3 in DNA: TGTGCCAGCACCACCGAGGACAGGGCGTACGAGCAGTACTTC. It codes for CASTTEDRAYEQYF. J is TRBJ2-7 and V is TRBV6-6; the match to TRBD1 covers 8 bases. The germline gives CDR1 MNHNY, CDR2 SVGAGI (reference sequence). The CDR3 extends over 14 amino acids. J was trimmed by 4 bases and V by 7 bases; bases with no gene match: 9.

The rearrangement joins TRBV5-1 to TRBJ2-7, with a possible D match to TRBD2 (5 bases). The germline V gene encodes CDR1 SGHRS and CDR2 YFSETQ. The CDR3 is made up of 14 amino acids. V dropped 0 bases and J dropped 3 bases, with 10 bases sitting between them. The CDR3 sequence: CASSLAGNLYEQYF. CDR3 DNA: TGCGCCAGCAGCTTGGCGGGGAATCTCTACGAGCAGTACTTC. Using reference TRBV5-1 and TRBJ2-7 for the parts outside the CDR3, the full variable domain is KAGVTQTPRYLIKTRGQQVTLSCSPISGHRSVSWYQQTPGQGLQFLFEYFSETQRNKGNFPGRFSGRQFSNSRSEMNVSTLELGDSALYLCASSLAGNLYEQYFGPGTRLTVT.

The genes are TRBV9 and TRBJ1-1, with D possibly TRBD1 on 6 matching bases. The germline CDR1 and CDR2 sequences are SGDLS and YYNGEE. The CDR3 extends over 16 amino acids. V lost 0 bases to trimming and J lost 1 base, with 13 bases between them. This CDR3 reads CASSVDRDTTNTEAFF. The CDR3 DNA follows: TGTGCCAGCAGCGTAGACCGGGACACCACGAACACTGAAGCTTTCTTT.

This rearrangement joins TRBV19 to TRBJ2-3, with TRBD1 matching over 9 bases. CDR1 is LNHDA and CDR2 is SQIVND in the germline V gene (reference sequence). V lost 2 bases, J lost 2 bases, and 5 bases stayed unmatched. The CDR3 length is 16 residues. DNA for the CDR3: TGTGCCAGTAGTATAACAGGGGGCTTTTTCACAGATACGCAGTATTTT. Translation: CASSITGGFFTDTQYF.

J is TRBJ2-1 and V is TRBV11-3; the D gene is possibly TRBD2 (7 bases). The germline V and J ends were trimmed by 4 bases and 0 bases, with 13 bases remaining between them. This CDR3 is 16 amino acids long. Germline values: CDR1 SGHNT, CDR2 YENEEA. CDR3 bases: TGTGCCAGCAGCTCCCGGGGGGCTGGCTCCTACAATGAGCAGTTCTTC. Encoded protein: CASSSRGAGSYNEQFF.